The 9 T cell receptor beta chains presented below share a single source sample, sequenced in a study of T cell responses to AZD1222 COVID-19 vaccine. Method: immunoSEQ multiplex PCR; TCRdb's copy keeps in-frame clones and lacks some. The table has some 150,000 clones, approximately 90% seen once. The sequencing used peripheral blood, collected 28 days after the second dose of the MenACWY control vaccine. The receptors here all came from an adult who received the MenACWY meningococcal vaccine as a control.

V gene TRBV5-1 combines with J gene TRBJ2-5; 10 bases match TRBD2. CDR1 SGHRS and CDR2 YFSETQ come from the germline V gene. The ends lost 4 bases at V and 5 bases at J; junction bases unmatched: 11. The CDR3 extends over 16 amino acids. CDR3 nucleotides: TGCGCCAGCAGCCCGGGTGGGCTAGCGGGAGAGGAGACCCAGTACTTC. Its protein product is CASSPGGLAGEETQYF.

The chain couples TRBV7-3 to TRBJ1-1, with TRBD1 identical over 7 bases. The V segment lost 4 bases and the J segment 1 base; nucleotides outside the gene matches: 3. The CDR3 covers 14 residues. The germline gives CDR1 SGHTA, CDR2 FQGTGA. CDR3 amino acids: CASSSNRGNTEAFF. The DNA for the CDR3 is TGTGCCAGCAGCTCAAACAGGGGGAACACTGAAGCTTTCTTT.

This chain uses TRBV27 with TRBJ2-7, with 10 positions matching TRBD2. The CDR3 runs to 17 residues. With 5 bases clipped from V and 7 bases from J, the junction kept 17 bases outside the gene matches. Germline CDR1 MNHEY, CDR2 SMNVEV (reference sequence). The DNA for the CDR3 is TGTGCCAGCAGTCCGCTCCCTTCTAGCGGGAGAAAGGAAGAGCAGTACTTC. The encoded protein is CASSPLPSSGRKEEQYF.

This rearrangement joins TRBV29-1 to TRBJ2-1; 9 positions agree with TRBD2. The CDR3 is made up of 14 amino acids. V trimming: 7 bases; J trimming: 5 bases; junction bases outside the gene matches: 9. Germline lookup yields CDR1 SQVTM and CDR2 ANQGSEA. CDR3 region: CSASRLAADNEQFF. The DNA of the CDR3 is TGCAGCGCCTCACGACTAGCGGCTGACAATGAGCAGTTCTTC.

J is TRBJ1-5 and V is TRBV19, with D possibly matching TRBD1 (6 bases). Trimming left V 4 bases short and J 7 bases short, with 17 bases between. This CDR3 is built from 15 residues. Germline V lookup: CDR1 LNHDA, CDR2 SQIVND (reference sequence). CDR3 nucleotide sequence: TGTGCCAGTAGTACCCCCTACAGGGTCGGACAGCCCCAGCATTTT. It encodes CASSTPYRVGQPQHF.

J is TRBJ1-4 and V is TRBV6-1; TRBD1 agrees at 9 bases. This CDR3 region has 16 residues. V lost 6 bases, J lost 1 base, and 6 bases stayed unmatched. CDR1 is MNHNS and CDR2 is SASEGT in the germline V gene. The CDR3 sequence is CASRERQGGTNEKLFF. CDR3 DNA sequence: TGTGCCAGCAGAGAAAGACAGGGGGGAACTAATGAAAAACTGTTTTTT.

The chain uses TRBV2 and TRBJ2-7; the match to TRBD1 covers 7 bases. V lost 2 bases, J lost 3 bases, and 7 bases stayed unmatched. Germline CDR1 SNHLY, CDR2 FYNNEI. The CDR3 is made up of 15 amino acids. In DNA, the CDR3 is TGTGCCAGCAGTGAACGGGACAGATCCCTCTACGAGCAGTACTTC. It specifies CASSERDRSLYEQYF.

As DNA, the CDR3 is TGTGCCAGCAGAGAAGGGTCCGGCACCGGGGAGCTGTTTTTT. Amino acids: CASREGSGTGELFF. J is TRBJ2-2 and V is TRBV3-1 (or the pseudogene TRBV3-2); D is uncertain. Trimming took 6 bases from V and 4 from J, leaving 12 bases between them. This CDR3 has 14 residues. Germline V lookup: CDR1 LGHDT, CDR2 YNNKEL (reference sequence).

V gene TRBV27 combines with J gene TRBJ2-1; D might be TRBD1 (7 bases). V shed 3 bases and J shed 9 bases, with 15 bases lying between them. The germline V gene has CDR1 MNHEY and CDR2 SMNVEV (reference sequence). CDR3 length: 14 residues. CDR3 bases: TGTGCCAGCAGTTTCGGGGGACAGAGCGGTGAGCAGTTCTTC. Encoded protein: CASSFGGQSGEQFF.